The 27 T cell receptor beta chains in this list originate from one sample, sequenced in a study of shared clonotypes between healthy human individuals. TCRdb keeps only in-frame clones here, not all; method: immunoSEQ multiplex PCR. Altogether 1,100,000 or so clones are present, about 80% being singletons, with the ten largest covering under 0.65%. Sample: memory CD4+ T cells from PBMCs. The subset: CD45RA-negative fraction. The source is a man younger than 35 in good health. Some clones in this sample may be carry-over from other donors' samples.

The CDR3 DNA sequence: TGTGCCAGCAGCTTAGGGTCTGGGCATAACTATGGCTACACCTTC. Translated: CASSLGSGHNYGYTF. The chain employs TRBV7-9 and TRBJ1-2; D ambiguous. Trimming took off 1 base at V and 1 base at J, with 10 bases between the two ends. The CDR3 is 15 amino acids. Germline-derived CDR1 and CDR2 are SEHNR and FQNEAQ (reference sequence).

The CDR3 sequence: CASSPASGETQYF. The CDR3 DNA follows: TGTGCCAGCAGCCCCGCTAGTGGGGAGACCCAGTACTTC. This chain joins TRBV5-5 and TRBJ2-5; D gene unclear. CDR1 is SGHKS, CDR2 YYEKEE, per germline (reference sequence). V was cut by 4 bases and J by 5 bases, with 12 bases left in between. CDR3 length: 13 residues.

The sample holds a few counts of this clone. V and J are TRBV14 and TRBJ2-7; TRBD1 might be the D (6 bases). The CDR3 is 15 residues long. V lost 1 base to trimming and J lost 2 bases, with 12 bases between them. In germline, CDR1 is SGHDN, CDR2 FVKESK. Here the CDR3 reads CASSQGPGAPYEQYF. CDR3 bases: TGTGCCAGCAGCCAAGGACCAGGGGCCCCCTACGAGCAGTACTTC.

This sequence joins TRBV5-6 and TRBJ2-1; 9 bases map to TRBD2. J lost 12 bases, V lost 4 bases, and 11 bases had no gene match. CDR3 length equals 14 residues. Germline loops: CDR1 SGHDT, CDR2 YYEEEE. The CDR3 sequence is CASSPGREGRRQFF. CDR3 DNA: TGTGCCAGCAGCCCAGGGCGGGAGGGCCGTCGGCAGTTCTTC.

V and J are TRBV11-1 and TRBJ2-7, with D possibly matching TRBD2 (5 bases). The CDR3 is made up of 13 amino acids. Per germline, CDR1 SGHAT and CDR2 FQDESV (reference sequence). The V end was cut by 2 bases, the J end by 2 bases, with 7 bases between. The CDR3 coding sequence is TGTGCCAGCAGCTTAACTAGAACCTACGAGCAGTACTTC. Translating it yields CASSLTRTYEQYF.

This chain connects TRBV5-1 to TRBJ1-2, with 10 nucleotides matching TRBD1. Germline values: CDR1 SGHRS, CDR2 YFSETQ. This CDR3 is 16 amino acids long. Losses at the gene ends were 0 bases for V and 5 bases for J; bases not matched to a gene: 7. In DNA form, the CDR3 reads TGCGCCAGCAGCTTGGCCATAGGGACAGGGGTGTATGGCTACACCTTC. Amino acid sequence: CASSLAIGTGVYGYTF. Filled out from reference TRBV5-1 and TRBJ1-2, the complete variable domain reads KAGVTQTPRYLIKTRGQQVTLSCSPISGHRSVSWYQQTPGQGLQFLFEYFSETQRNKGNFPGRFSGRQFSNSRSEMNVSTLELGDSALYLCASSLAIGTGVYGYTFGSGTRLTVV.

V gene TRBV28 combines with J gene TRBJ1-5, with D uncertain. Trimming removed 8 bases from V and 5 bases from J, with 4 bases in between. Looked up from germline, CDR1 is MDHEN and CDR2 is SYDVKM. This CDR3 is built from 10 residues. The CDR3 DNA reads TGTGCCAGCGGGTATCAGCCCCAGCATTTT. This encodes CASGYQPQHF.

Of note for this clone: The identical CDR3 is also encoded by other nucleotide sequences in the sample. This rearrangement joins TRBV18 to TRBJ2-3; D is uncertain. Trimming removed 2 bases at V and 2 bases at J, with 5 bases between. The CDR3 has 13 amino acids. CDR1 is KGHSH and CDR2 is LQKENI in the germline V gene. The CDR3 loop is CASSPKSTDTQYF. The DNA for the CDR3 is TGTGCCAGCTCACCAAAGTCCACAGATACGCAGTATTTT.

This sequence joins TRBV4-1 and TRBJ2-7, with TRBD2 matching over 11 bases. Germline trimming cut 2 bases from V and 3 bases from J; bases unmatched to any gene: 6. Germline CDR1 reads MGHRA; CDR2 reads YSYEKL. There are 16 residues in the CDR3. The CDR3 DNA sequence: TGCGCCAGCAGCCAAAACCCCGGGACTAGCGGCTACGAGCAGTACTTC. Its protein product is CASSQNPGTSGYEQYF.

This clone has just a few counts. The chain is built from TRBV28 and TRBJ2-3; 9 positions agree with TRBD2. Germline CDR1 reads MDHEN; CDR2 reads SYDVKM. The trim removed 6 bases at V and 4 bases at J, leaving 5 bases unmatched. The CDR3 spans 14 residues. In DNA form, the CDR3 reads TGTGCCAGCAGCCATAGCGGGAGCCCAGATACGCAGTATTTT. Protein: CASSHSGSPDTQYF.

The V gene is TRBV6-1, the J gene TRBJ2-7; TRBD2 matches at 8 bases. The CDR3 is made up of 13 amino acids. Germline V lookup: CDR1 MNHNS, CDR2 SASEGT. Trimming removed 7 bases from V and 3 bases from J; junction bases left unmatched: 5. CDR3 nucleotide sequence: TGTGCCAGCAAACTAGCGGAGATCTACGAGCAGTACTTC. This codes for CASKLAEIYEQYF.

The V and J genes are TRBV5-5 and TRBJ1-4, with D possibly matching TRBD1 (5 bases). From germline, CDR1 is SGHKS and CDR2 YYEKEE (reference sequence). Trimming pared 4 bases from V and 10 bases from J, leaving 17 bases between. This CDR3 is built from 14 residues. The CDR3 DNA reads TGTGCCAGCAGCCAGGGACTGGGGGAAGGAAAACTGTTTTTT. As protein: CASSQGLGEGKLFF.

The chain recombines TRBV10-3 with TRBJ2-7; tentatively, D is TRBD2 (5 bases). The length of the CDR3 is 14 residues. The germline gives CDR1 ENHRY, CDR2 SYGVKD. V was shortened by 6 bases and J by 3 bases, with 15 bases between the two germline ends. CDR3 sequence: CAIRVGKEVYEQYF. For the CDR3, the DNA is TGTGCCATCAGGGTTGGTAAGGAGGTCTACGAGCAGTACTTC.

V is TRBV18 and J is TRBJ2-5; a weak D match, TRBD2 (5 bases). Between the trimmed V and J ends, which lost 1 base and 1 base, there was a span of 10 bases. The CDR3 length is 15 residues. Germline CDR1 reads KGHSH; CDR2 reads LQKENI. The CDR3 nucleotides read TGTGCCAGCTCACCACGGAGCGGTTCCCAAGAGACCCAGTACTTC. Protein sequence: CASSPRSGSQETQYF. Filled out from reference TRBV18 and TRBJ2-5, the complete variable domain reads NAGVMQNPRHLVRRRGQEARLRCSPMKGHSHVYWYRQLPEEGLKFMVYLQKENIIDESGMPKERFSAEFPKEGPSILRIQQVVRGDSAAYFCASSPRSGSQETQYFGPGTRLLVL.

The rearrangement links TRBV7-2 to TRBJ1-5, with unresolved D. The CDR3 is 15 amino acids. The germline CDR1 and CDR2 sequences are SGHTA and FQGNSA. The V gene lost 5 bases and the J gene lost 1 base, with 12 bases spanning the gap. The CDR3 sequence: CASSVKGGSNQPQHF. The CDR3 bases are TGTGCCAGCAGCGTGAAAGGAGGGAGCAATCAGCCCCAGCATTTT. Supplemented by reference TRBV7-2 and TRBJ1-5, the full variable domain reads GAGVSQSPSNKVTEKGKDVELRCDPISGHTALYWYRQSLGQGLEFLIYFQGNSAPDKSGLPSDRFSAERTGGSVSTLTIQRTQQEDSAVYLCASSVKGGSNQPQHFGDGTRLSIL.

This chain uses TRBV18 with TRBJ1-1; tentatively, D is TRBD1 (6 bases). Looked up from germline, CDR1 is KGHSH and CDR2 is LQKENI. Trimming took 4 bases from V and 5 from J, leaving 17 bases between them. CDR3 length: 15 amino acids. CDR3 sequence reads: CASSRGGAIETEAFF. The CDR3 coding sequence is TGTGCCAGCTCACGCGGGGGGGCAATCGAAACTGAAGCTTTCTTT.

This clone turned up a few times. The chain couples TRBV6-1 to TRBJ2-7; TRBD2 might be the D (6 bases). From germline, CDR1 is MNHNS and CDR2 SASEGT. The V gene lost 2 bases and the J gene lost 4 bases, with 36 bases spanning the gap. The length of the CDR3 is 22 residues. The CDR3 is CASSEIPFTSTKRGWIPYEQYF. The CDR3 region has the DNA TGTGCCAGCAGTGAAATCCCCTTCACTAGCACGAAGAGAGGGTGGATTCCTTACGAGCAGTACTTC.

A single count supports this clone. The rearrangement joins TRBV5-1 to TRBJ2-5, with D hard to call. The CDR3 extends over 13 amino acids. Per the germline V gene, CDR1 is SGHRS and CDR2 is YFSETQ. Between the trimmed V and J ends, which lost 2 bases and 5 bases, there was a span of 10 bases. The CDR3 DNA follows: TGCGCCAGCAGCTTTACTCGTGTGGAGACCCAGTACTTC. Protein sequence: CASSFTRVETQYF.

The chain carries TRBV28 and TRBJ2-1; 7 bases line up with TRBD2. J gave up 0 bases and V 7 bases, and 12 bases lay outside the gene matches. Germline V CDR1 and CDR2: MDHEN, SYDVKM. This CDR3 comprises 17 residues. The CDR3 sequence: CASNLAGYASSYNEQFF. DNA of the CDR3: TGTGCCAGCAACTTAGCGGGCTACGCGAGCTCCTACAATGAGCAGTTCTTC.

This chain uses TRBV19 with TRBJ2-7; D is possibly TRBD1 or TRBD2 (5 bases each). The CDR3 has 13 amino acids. Germline CDR1 reads LNHDA; CDR2 reads SQIVND (reference sequence). The V end lost 5 bases, the J end lost 4 bases, and 12 bases lay between the germline ends. The CDR3 bases are TGTGCCAGTAGTCTGGGACCTGGATACGAGCAGTACTTC. It is translated as CASSLGPGYEQYF.

The genes are TRBV11-2 and TRBJ1-5; D is undetermined. Trimming left V 5 bases short and J 3 bases short, with 11 bases between. The CDR3 covers 14 residues. Germline V gene sequence: CDR1 SGHAT, CDR2 FQNNGV. DNA of the CDR3: TGTGCCAGCAGCCAGAGTGTCCTCAATCAGCCCCAGCATTTT. Translated: CASSQSVLNQPQHF.

The chain joins TRBV20-1 to TRBJ2-7; D is unresolved. V lost 6 bases to trimming and J lost 3 bases, with 9 bases between them. Germline V gene lookup returns CDR1 DFQATT and CDR2 SNEGSKA (reference sequence). This CDR3 is built from 11 residues. The CDR3 protein is CSAPQYYEQYF. In DNA, the CDR3 is TGCAGTGCCCCACAATACTACGAGCAGTACTTC.

Ten or more counts support this clone. Other DNA sequences in the sample encode the same CDR3. The chain joins TRBV5-4 to TRBJ2-3, with 13 bases matching TRBD2. This CDR3 has 16 residues. CDR1 and CDR2 from the germline V gene are SGHNT and YYREEE (reference sequence). Losses at the gene ends were 4 bases for V and 2 bases for J; bases not matched to a gene: 4. CDR3 nucleotides: TGTGCCAGCAGCCGGGGACTAGCGGGATCCACAGATACGCAGTATTTT. Translated, it gives CASSRGLAGSTDTQYF.

This clone was detected only a few times. The chain employs TRBV5-1 and TRBJ2-3; 7 bases align to TRBD2. Germline CDR1 is SGHRS and CDR2 is YFSETQ. The CDR3 has 14 amino acids. The trim removed 6 bases at V and 3 bases at J, leaving 7 bases unmatched. CDR3 loop: CASNSAGRTDTQYF. As DNA, the CDR3 is TGCGCCAGCAATTCAGCGGGGAGAACAGATACGCAGTATTTT. The full variable domain, with the rest looked up from reference TRBV5-1 and TRBJ2-3, is KAGVTQTPRYLIKTRGQQVTLSCSPISGHRSVSWYQQTPGQGLQFLFEYFSETQRNKGNFPGRFSGRQFSNSRSEMNVSTLELGDSALYLCASNSAGRTDTQYFGPGTRLTVL.

The chain recombines TRBV9 with TRBJ1-3, with TRBD1 matching over 8 bases. This CDR3 has 15 amino acids. Germline V lookup: CDR1 SGDLS, CDR2 YYNGEE. Unmatched junction bases numbered 7, after V lost 4 bases and J lost 4 bases. The CDR3 coding sequence is TGTGCCAGCAGCATCCGGACAGGGAGGGGAAACACCATATATTTT. Residues: CASSIRTGRGNTIYF.

The genes are TRBV27 and TRBJ1-5; weak D call: TRBD1 (5 bases). Trimming took off 6 bases at V and 0 bases at J, with 15 bases between the two ends. The CDR3 has 16 amino acids. Germline values: CDR1 MNHEY, CDR2 SMNVEV (reference sequence). CDR3 sequence (DNA): TGTGCCAGCAGCTTCCAGGGACTTTATAGCAATCAGCCCCAGCATTTT. Amino acids: CASSFQGLYSNQPQHF.

There are a few counts of this clone. The DNA of the CDR3 is TGTGCCAGCAGTCCGACAGGGGCAAAAAGTGAAAAACTGTTTTTT. This sequence encodes CASSPTGAKSEKLFF. The V call is TRBV6-6, the J call TRBJ1-4, with 8 bases identical to TRBD1. The trim removed 5 bases at V and 7 bases at J, leaving 9 bases unmatched. This CDR3 is built from 15 residues. The germline V gene has CDR1 MNHNY and CDR2 SVGAGI (reference sequence).